This T cell receptor (beta chain) was sequenced in a study of blood T cell repertoires in COVID-19. Background on the study: COVID-19 samples, acute and convalescent, were from the United States, Italy and Spain. T cells, B-cell-depleted T cells, or PBMCs supplied cDNA or gDNA.

Trimming took off 6 bases at V and 6 bases at J, with 15 bases between the two ends. The CDR3 totals 13 residues. Per germline, CDR1 MDHEN and CDR2 SYDVKM. In the authors' workflow: Estimation of nucleated cell counts relied on the amplification of reference gene primers. TCRdb's copy holds only in-frame clones and misses some; the assay was immunoSEQ multiplex PCR. V and J calls and clone size follow that table, whereas D and trimming were derived from the DNA. This sample has about 54,000 clones, with roughly 80% found just once. Material for sequencing was peripheral blood. The sequence derives from a human donor in a cohort sampled during active or convalescent COVID-19. The J gene is TRBJ2-7, the V gene TRBV28; D is perhaps TRBD2 (6 bases). This CDR3 is CASSLGGPGEQYF. As DNA, the CDR3 is TGTGCCAGCAGCTTGGGAGGTCCCGGCGAGCAGTACTTC.